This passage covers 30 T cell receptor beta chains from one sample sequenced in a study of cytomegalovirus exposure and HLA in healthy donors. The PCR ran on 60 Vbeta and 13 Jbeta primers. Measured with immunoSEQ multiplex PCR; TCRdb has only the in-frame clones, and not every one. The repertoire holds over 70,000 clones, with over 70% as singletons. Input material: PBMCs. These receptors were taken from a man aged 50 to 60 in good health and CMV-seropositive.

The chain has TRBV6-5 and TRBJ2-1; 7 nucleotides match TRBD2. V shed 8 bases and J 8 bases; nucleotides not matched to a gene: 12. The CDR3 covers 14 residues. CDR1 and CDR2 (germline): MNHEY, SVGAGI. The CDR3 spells CASQRGGSLDEQFF. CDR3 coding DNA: TGTGCCAGCCAGAGGGGCGGGAGCTTGGATGAGCAGTTCTTC.

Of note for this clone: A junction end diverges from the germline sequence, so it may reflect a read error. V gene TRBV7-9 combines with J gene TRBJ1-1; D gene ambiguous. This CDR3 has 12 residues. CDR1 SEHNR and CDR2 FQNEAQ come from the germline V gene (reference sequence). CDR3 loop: CSSSLTRTEAFF. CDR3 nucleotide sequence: TGTTCCAGCAGCTTGACACGCACTGAAGCTTTCTTT.

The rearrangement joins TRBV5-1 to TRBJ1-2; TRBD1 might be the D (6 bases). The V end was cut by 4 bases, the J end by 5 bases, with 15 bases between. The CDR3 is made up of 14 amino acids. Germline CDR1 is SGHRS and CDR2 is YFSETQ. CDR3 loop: CASSGGSGQYGYTF. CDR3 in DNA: TGCGCCAGCAGCGGCGGGTCGGGACAATATGGCTACACCTTC.

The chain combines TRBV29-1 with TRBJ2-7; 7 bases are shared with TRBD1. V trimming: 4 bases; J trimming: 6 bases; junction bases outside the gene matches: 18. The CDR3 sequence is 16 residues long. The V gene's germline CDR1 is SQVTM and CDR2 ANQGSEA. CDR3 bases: TGCAGCGTTGTAGTACAGGGGTGGACCGTGGGGGTCGAGCAGTACTTC. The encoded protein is CSVVVQGWTVGVEQYF.

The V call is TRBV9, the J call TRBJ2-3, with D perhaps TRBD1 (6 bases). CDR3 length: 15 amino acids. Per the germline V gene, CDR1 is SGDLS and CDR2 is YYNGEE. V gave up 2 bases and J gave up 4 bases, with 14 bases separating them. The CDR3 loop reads CASSVAGDPSDTQYF. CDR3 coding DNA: TGTGCCAGCAGCGTTGCAGGGGATCCTTCAGATACGCAGTATTTT.

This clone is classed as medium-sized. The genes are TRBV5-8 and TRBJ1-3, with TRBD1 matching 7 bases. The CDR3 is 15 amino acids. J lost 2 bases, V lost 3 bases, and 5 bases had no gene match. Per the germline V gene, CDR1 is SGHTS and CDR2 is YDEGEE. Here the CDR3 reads CASSSDRVPGNTIYF. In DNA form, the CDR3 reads TGTGCCAGCAGCTCAGACAGGGTTCCTGGAAACACCATATATTTT. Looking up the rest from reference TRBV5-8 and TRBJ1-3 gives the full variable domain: EAGVTQSPTHLIKTRGQQATLRCSPISGHTSVYWYQQALGLGLQFLLWYDEGEERNRGNFPPRFSGRQFPNYSSELNVNALELEDSALYLCASSSDRVPGNTIYFGEGSWLTVV.

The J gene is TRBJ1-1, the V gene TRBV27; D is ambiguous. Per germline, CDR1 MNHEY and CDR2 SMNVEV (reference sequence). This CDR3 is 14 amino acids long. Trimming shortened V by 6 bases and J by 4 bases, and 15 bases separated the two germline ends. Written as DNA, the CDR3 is TGTGCCAGCAGCGGAAGTATGGGGAGCACTGAAGCTTTCTTT. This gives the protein CASSGSMGSTEAFF.

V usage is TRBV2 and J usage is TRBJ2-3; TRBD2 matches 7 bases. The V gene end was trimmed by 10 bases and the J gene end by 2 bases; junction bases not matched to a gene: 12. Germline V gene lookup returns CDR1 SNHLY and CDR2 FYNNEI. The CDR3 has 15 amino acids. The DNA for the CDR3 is TGTGCCACCGTCGGACGAGCGGGAATCACAGATACGCAGTATTTT. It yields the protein CATVGRAGITDTQYF.

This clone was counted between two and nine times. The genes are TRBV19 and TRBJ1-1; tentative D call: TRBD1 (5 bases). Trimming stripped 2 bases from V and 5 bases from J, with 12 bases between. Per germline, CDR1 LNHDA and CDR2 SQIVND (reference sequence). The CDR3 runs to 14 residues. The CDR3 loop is CASSIYPSGTEAFF. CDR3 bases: TGTGCCAGTAGTATATACCCCTCAGGGACTGAAGCTTTCTTT.

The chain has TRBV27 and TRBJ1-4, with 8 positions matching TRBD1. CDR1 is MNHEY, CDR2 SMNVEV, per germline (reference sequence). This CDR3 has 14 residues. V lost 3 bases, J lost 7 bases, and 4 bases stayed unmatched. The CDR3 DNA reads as TGTGCCAGCAGTTTCGACAGGGGAGTTGAAAAACTGTTTTTT. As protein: CASSFDRGVEKLFF. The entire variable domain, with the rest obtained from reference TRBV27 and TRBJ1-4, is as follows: EAQVTQNPRYLITVTGKKLTVTCSQNMNHEYMSWYRQDPGLGLRQIYYSMNVEVTDKGDVPEGYKVSRKEKRNFPLILESPSPNQTSLYFCASSFDRGVEKLFFGSGTQLSVL.

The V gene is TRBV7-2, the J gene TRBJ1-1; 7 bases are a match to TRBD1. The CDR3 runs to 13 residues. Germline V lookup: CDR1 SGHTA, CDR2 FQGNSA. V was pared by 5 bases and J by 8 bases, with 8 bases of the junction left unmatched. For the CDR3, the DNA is TGTGCCAGCAGCCGATTAGAGACAGGGGAAGCTTTCTTT. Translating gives CASSRLETGEAFF.

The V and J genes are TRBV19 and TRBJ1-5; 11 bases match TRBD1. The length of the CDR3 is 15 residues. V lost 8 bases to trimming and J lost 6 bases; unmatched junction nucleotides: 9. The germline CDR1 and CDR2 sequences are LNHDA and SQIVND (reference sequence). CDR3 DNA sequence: TGTGCCAGTCGGCGGGGACAGGGGGGCGGTCAGCCCCAGCATTTT. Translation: CASRRGQGGGQPQHF. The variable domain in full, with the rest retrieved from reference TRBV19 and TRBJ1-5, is DGGITQSPKYLFRKEGQNVTLSCEQNLNHDAMYWYRQDPGQGLRLIYYSQIVNDFQKGDIAEGYSVSREKKESFPLTVTSAQKNPTAFYLCASRRGQGGGQPQHFGDGTRLSIL.

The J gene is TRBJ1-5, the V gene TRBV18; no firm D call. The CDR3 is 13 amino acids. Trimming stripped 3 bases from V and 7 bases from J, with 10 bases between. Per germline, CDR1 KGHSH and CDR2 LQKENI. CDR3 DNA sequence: TGTGCCAGCTCACCTCCGGGAGAGCAGCCCCAGCATTTT. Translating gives CASSPPGEQPQHF.

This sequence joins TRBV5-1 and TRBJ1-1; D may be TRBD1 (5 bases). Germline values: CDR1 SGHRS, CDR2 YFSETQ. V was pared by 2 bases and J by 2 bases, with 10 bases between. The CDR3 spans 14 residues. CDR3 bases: TGCGCCAGCAGCTTAAGGCAGGGAAACACTGAAGCTTTCTTT. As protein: CASSLRQGNTEAFF.

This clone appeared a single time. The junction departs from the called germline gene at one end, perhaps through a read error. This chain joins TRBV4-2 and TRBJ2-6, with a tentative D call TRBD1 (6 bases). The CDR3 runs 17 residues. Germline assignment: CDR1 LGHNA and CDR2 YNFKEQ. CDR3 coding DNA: TGTGCCAGCAGCCAACCCAGGGGAAGCTCTGGGGCCAACGGCCTGACTTTC. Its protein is CASSQPRGSSGANGLTF.

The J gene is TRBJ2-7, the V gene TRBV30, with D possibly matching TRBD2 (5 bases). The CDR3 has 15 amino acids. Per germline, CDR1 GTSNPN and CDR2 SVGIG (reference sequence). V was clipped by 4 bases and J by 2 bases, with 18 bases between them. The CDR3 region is CAWTPPGWGTYEQYF. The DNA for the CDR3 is TGTGCCTGGACCCCGCCGGGGTGGGGAACCTACGAGCAGTACTTC.

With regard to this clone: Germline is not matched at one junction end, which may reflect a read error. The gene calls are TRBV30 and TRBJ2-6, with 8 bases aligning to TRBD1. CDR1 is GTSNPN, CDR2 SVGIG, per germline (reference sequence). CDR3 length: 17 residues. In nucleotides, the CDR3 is TGTGCCTGGAGTGCCGACAGGGGTCCCGGCGGGGCCAACGGCCTGACTTTC. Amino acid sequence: CAWSADRGPGGANGLTF.

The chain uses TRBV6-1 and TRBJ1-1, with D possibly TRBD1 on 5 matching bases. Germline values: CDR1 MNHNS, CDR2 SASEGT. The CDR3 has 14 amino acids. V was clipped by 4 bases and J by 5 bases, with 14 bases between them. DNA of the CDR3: TGTGCCAGCAGTGGCACCCAGGGTTGGACTGAAGCTTTCTTT. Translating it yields CASSGTQGWTEAFF.

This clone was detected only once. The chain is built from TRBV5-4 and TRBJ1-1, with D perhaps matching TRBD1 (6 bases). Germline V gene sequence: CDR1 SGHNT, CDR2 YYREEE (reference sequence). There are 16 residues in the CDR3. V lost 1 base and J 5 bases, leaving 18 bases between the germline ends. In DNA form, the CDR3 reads TGTGCCAGCAGCTTGTCCCGGCGGGGGGCAGGAACTGAAGCTTTCTTT. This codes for CASSLSRRGAGTEAFF.

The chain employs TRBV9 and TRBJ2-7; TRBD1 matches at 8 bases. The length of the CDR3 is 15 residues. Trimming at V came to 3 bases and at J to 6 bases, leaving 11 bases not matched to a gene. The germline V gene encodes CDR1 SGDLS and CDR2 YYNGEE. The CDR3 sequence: CASSDDRGWDAEQYF. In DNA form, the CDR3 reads TGTGCCAGCAGCGACGACAGGGGTTGGGACGCCGAGCAGTACTTC.

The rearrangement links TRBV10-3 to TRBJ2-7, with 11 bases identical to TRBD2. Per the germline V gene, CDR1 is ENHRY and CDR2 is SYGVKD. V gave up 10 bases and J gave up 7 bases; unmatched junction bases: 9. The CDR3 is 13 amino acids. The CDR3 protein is CATRLAGPLEQYF. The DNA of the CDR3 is TGTGCCACCCGACTAGCGGGGCCCTTGGAGCAGTACTTC.

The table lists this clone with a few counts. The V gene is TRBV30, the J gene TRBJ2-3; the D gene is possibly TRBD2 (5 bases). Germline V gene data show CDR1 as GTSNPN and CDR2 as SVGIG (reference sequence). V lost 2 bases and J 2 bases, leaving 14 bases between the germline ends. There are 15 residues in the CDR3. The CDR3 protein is CAWSRSGIITDTQYF. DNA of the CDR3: TGTGCCTGGAGTCGGAGCGGTATCATCACAGATACGCAGTATTTT.

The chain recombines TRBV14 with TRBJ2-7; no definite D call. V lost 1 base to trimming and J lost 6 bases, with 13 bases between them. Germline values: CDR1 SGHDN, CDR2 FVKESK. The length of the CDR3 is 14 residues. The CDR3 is CASSQGQSGSEQYF. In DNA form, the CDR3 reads TGTGCCAGCAGCCAAGGACAAAGTGGTAGCGAGCAGTACTTC.

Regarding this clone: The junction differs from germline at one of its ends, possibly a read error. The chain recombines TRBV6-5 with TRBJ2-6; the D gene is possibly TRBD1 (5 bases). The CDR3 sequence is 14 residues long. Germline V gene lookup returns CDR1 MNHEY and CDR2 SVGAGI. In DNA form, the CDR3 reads TGTGCCAGCAGTTTTGACTCTGGGGCCAACGGCCTGACTTTC. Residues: CASSFDSGANGLTF.

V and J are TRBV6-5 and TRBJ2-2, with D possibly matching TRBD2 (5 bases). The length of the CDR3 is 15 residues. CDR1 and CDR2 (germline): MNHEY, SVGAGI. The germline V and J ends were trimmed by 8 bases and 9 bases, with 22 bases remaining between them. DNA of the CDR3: TGTGCCAGCCGTGGAGGACTTCCAAGATCCCGGGAGCTGTTTTTT. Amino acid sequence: CASRGGLPRSRELFF.

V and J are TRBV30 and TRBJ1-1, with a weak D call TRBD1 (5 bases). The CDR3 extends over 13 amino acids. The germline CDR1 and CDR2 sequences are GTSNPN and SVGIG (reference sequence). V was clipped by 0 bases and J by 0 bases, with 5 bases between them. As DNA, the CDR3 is TGTGCCTGGAGTGTAGGGGTGAACACTGAAGCTTTCTTT. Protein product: CAWSVGVNTEAFF.

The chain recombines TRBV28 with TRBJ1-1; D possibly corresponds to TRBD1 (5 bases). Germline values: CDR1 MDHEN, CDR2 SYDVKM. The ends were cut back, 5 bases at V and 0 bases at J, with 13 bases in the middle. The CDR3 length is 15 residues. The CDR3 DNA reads TGTGCCAGCAGTGGGGGGGGACTGCTGAACACTGAAGCTTTCTTT. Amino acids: CASSGGGLLNTEAFF.

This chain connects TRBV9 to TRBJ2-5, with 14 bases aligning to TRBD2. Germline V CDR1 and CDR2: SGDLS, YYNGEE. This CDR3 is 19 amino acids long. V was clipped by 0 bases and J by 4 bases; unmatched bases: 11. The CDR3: CASSVGGGTSGSFVETQYF. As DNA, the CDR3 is TGTGCCAGCAGCGTAGGCGGGGGGACTAGCGGGAGTTTTGTAGAGACCCAGTACTTC.

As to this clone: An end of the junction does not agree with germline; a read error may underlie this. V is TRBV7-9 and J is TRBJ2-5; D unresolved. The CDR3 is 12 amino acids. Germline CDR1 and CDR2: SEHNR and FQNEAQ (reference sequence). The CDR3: CSSSLDPETQYF. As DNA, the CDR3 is TGTTCCAGCAGCTTAGATCCGGAGACCCAGTACTTC.

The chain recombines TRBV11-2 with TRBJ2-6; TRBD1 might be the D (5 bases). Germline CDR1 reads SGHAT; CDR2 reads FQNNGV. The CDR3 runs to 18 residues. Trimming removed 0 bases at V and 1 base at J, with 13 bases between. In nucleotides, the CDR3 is TGTGCCAGCAGCTTAGAAGGGTTTGGGGCTTCTGGGGCCAACGTCCTGACTTTC. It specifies CASSLEGFGASGANVLTF.